A single sample is the source of the 5 T cell receptor beta chains below, sequenced in a study of identical twins. Each CDR3 protein is one row after TCRdb ran MiXCR on the 5' RACE reads. The table shows about 790,000 distinct CDR3 sequences, with 15% to 20% occurring only once. Another study also made use of these data, one on T cells expressing NK-cell markers.

The source material was PBMCs. These receptors all stem from a woman younger than 35 in good health.

In this sample, this clonotype turned up a few times. The chain uses TRBV27 and TRBJ2-5; 9 nucleotides line up with TRBD2. V shed 3 bases and J 0 bases; nucleotides not matched to a gene: 5. This CDR3 spans 16 amino acids. Germline CDR1 MNHEY, CDR2 SMNVEV (reference sequence). In nucleotides, the CDR3 is TGTGCCAGCAGTTTTTCCCTAGCGGGACACCAAGAGACCCAGTACTTC. It is translated as CASSFSLAGHQETQYF.

This chain uses TRBV4-1 with TRBJ2-1, with a tentative D call TRBD2 (5 bases). The CDR3 covers 16 residues. Trimming shortened V by 1 base and J by 0 bases, and 10 bases separated the two germline ends. Per the germline V gene, CDR1 is MGHRA and CDR2 is YSYEKL. The CDR3 bases are TGCGCCAGCAGCCAAGGTCCGGGGTCCTCCTACAATGAGCAGTTCTTC. Its translation: CASSQGPGSSYNEQFF.

The genes are TRBV3-1 and TRBJ1-1; TRBD1 is a possible D gene (5 bases). CDR3 length equals 17 residues. CDR1 is LGHDT, CDR2 YNNKEL, per germline (reference sequence). V lost 2 bases, J lost 1 base, and 17 bases lay in between. This chain's CDR3 is CASSQPNWQGTNTEAFF. CDR3 DNA sequence: TGTGCCAGCAGCCAACCCAACTGGCAGGGTACGAACACTGAAGCTTTCTTT.

This clonotype was found a few times. The chain joins TRBV12-3 or TRBV12-4 to TRBJ2-1, with 12 bases that match TRBD2. The CDR3 loop spans 16 amino acids. V shed 4 bases, J shed 8 bases, and the junction held 9 bases outside the gene matches. The chain's CDR3 is CASSYGLAGGPYEQFF. DNA for the CDR3: TGTGCCAGCAGTTACGGGCTAGCGGGAGGGCCTTATGAGCAGTTCTTC.

This clonotype was recorded a few times. This chain links TRBV4-3 with TRBJ2-7; D is uncertain. The CDR3 length is 19 residues. V was shortened by 0 bases and J by 4 bases, with 25 bases between the two germline ends. From germline, CDR1 is LGHNA and CDR2 YSLEER. CDR3 sequence: CASSQDSRSTDAYRYEQYF. The CDR3 DNA is TGCGCCAGCAGCCAAGACTCACGATCTACGGACGCCTATAGATACGAGCAGTACTTC.